A selection of T cell receptor beta chains follows, all from one sample in a study of beta chain features in type 1 diabetes. Sequenced by immunoSEQ multiplex PCR; TCRdb stores in-frame clones only, minus some. The sample includes under 400,000 clones, around 15% of them seen just once. The sequencing sample was made of central memory CD4+ T cells from blood. The receptors here all came from a man aged 25 to 40 in good health. CDR3s include the opening cysteine and the closing phenylalanine or tryptophan. Each record gives: D gene, J gene, V gene, clone size, CDR3 protein, CDR3 DNA. D genes are given only for firm matches. Size values are once, few and many counts, or a class for expanded clones, and some rows have none.

>-|TRBJ2-3|TRBV11-3|many
CASSQGGARDTQYF
TGTGCCAGCAGCCAGGGGGGGGCCAGGGATACGCAGTATTTT
>TRBD1|TRBJ2-3|TRBV2|-
CASKVNRGRSDTQYF
TGTGCCAGCAAGGTTAACAGGGGGCGCTCAGATACGCAGTATTTT
>TRBD1|TRBJ1-2|TRBV30|few
CAWSAGQGIYGYTF
TGTGCCTGGTCTGCAGGACAGGGGATATATGGCTACACCTTC
>-|TRBJ2-7|TRBV5-5|-
CASSPSVSGGTGVEQYF
TGCGCCAGCAGCCCCAGCGTTTCTGGGGGCACTGGGGTCGAGCAGTACTTC
>-|TRBJ1-1|TRBV12-5|many
CASGILQGLEAFF
TGTGCTAGTGGGATCCTACAGGGCCTTGAAGCTTTCTTT
>-|TRBJ2-5|TRBV18|few
CASSPPRGGQETQYF
TGTGCCAGCTCACCACCCAGGGGGGGACAAGAGACCCAGTACTTC
>TRBD1|TRBJ1-1|TRBV29-1|-
CSGGTGMNTEAFF
TGCAGCGGCGGGACAGGGATGAACACTGAAGCTTTCTTT
>TRBD1|TRBJ2-1|TRBV5-3|many
CATDSGTGAHEQFF
TGTGCCACCGACTCCGGGACAGGGGCCCATGAGCAGTTCTTC
>-|TRBJ2-7|TRBV5-1|-
CASSLNSYEQYF
TGCGCCAGCAGCCTGAATTCCTACGAGCAGTACTTC
>TRBD1|TRBJ1-2|TRBV10-3|few
CAIRPYGQGLGGYTF
TGTGCCATCAGACCTTACGGACAGGGCCTAGGGGGCTACACCTTC
>-|TRBJ1-2|TRBV7-9|few
CASSLAGGYGYTF
TGTGCCAGCAGCCTAGCGGGGGGCTACGGCTACACCTTC
>TRBD2|TRBJ2-1|TRBV7-2|many
CASSLAGRLAGLNEQFF
TGTGCCAGCAGCTTAGCAGGGCGTCTAGCGGGGTTAAATGAGCAGTTCTTC
>TRBD1|TRBJ1-3|TRBV6-5|many
CASRPGTASGNTIYF
TGTGCCAGCAGACCCGGGACAGCCTCTGGAAACACCATATATTTT
>TRBD2|TRBJ2-3|TRBV29-1|many
CSVEDRLAGTTDTQYF
TGCAGCGTTGAAGATCGGCTAGCGGGTACCACAGATACGCAGTATTTT
>TRBD1|TRBJ2-7|TRBV7-8|-
CASSSQGQVYEQYF
TGTGCCAGCAGCTCCCAGGGACAGGTCTACGAGCAGTACTTC
>TRBD2|TRBJ2-1|TRBV11-2|-
CASSLGLAGGTYNEQFF
TGTGCCAGCAGCTTGGGACTAGCGGGGGGCACCTACAATGAGCAGTTCTTC
>-|TRBJ2-5|TRBV29-1|-
CSVEDRAGFGETQYF
TGCAGCGTTGAAGATCGGGCGGGTTTTGGGGAGACCCAGTACTTC
>-|TRBJ2-2|TRBV30|-
CAWSVVSGELFF
TGTGCCTGGAGTGTGGTTTCCGGGGAGCTGTTTTTT
>-|TRBJ1-2|TRBV6-5|-
CASSYSISGTYGYTF
TGTGCCAGCAGTTACTCGATCTCGGGTACCTATGGCTACACCTTC
>TRBD1|TRBJ2-1|TRBV7-9|many
CASNTTGYNEQFF
TGTGCCAGCAACACGACAGGGTACAATGAGCAGTTCTTC
>-|TRBJ1-1|TRBV14|few
CASSQDRAASEAFF
TGTGCCAGCAGCCAAGATCGAGCGGCCAGTGAAGCTTTCTTT
>TRBD2|TRBJ2-1|TRBV7-7|many
CASSLALAGGIDEQFF
TGTGCTAGCAGCTTGGCCTTAGCGGGAGGGATCGATGAGCAGTTCTTC
>-|TRBJ1-1|TRBV9|-
CASSVNRLGTEAFF
TGTGCCAGCAGCGTAAACAGGCTTGGCACTGAAGCTTTCTTT
>TRBD1|TRBJ2-2|TRBV6-1|-
CASSRQGNTGELFF
TGTGCCAGCAGTCGACAGGGGAACACCGGGGAGCTGTTTTTT
>-|TRBJ2-7|TRBV11-3|few
CASRAVGTSYEQYF
TGTGCCAGCAGAGCGGTGGGTACGAGCTACGAGCAGTACTTC
>TRBD2|TRBJ2-1|TRBV4-2|few
CASSPPSGRANEQFF
TGTGCCAGCAGCCCCCCTAGCGGGAGGGCCAATGAGCAGTTCTTC
>-|TRBJ1-2|TRBV6-5|few
CASSYSAVYGYTF
TGTGCCAGCAGTTACTCGGCCGTCTATGGCTACACCTTC
>TRBD2|TRBJ2-7|TRBV7-2|-
CASSPGGSGGLGEQYF
TGTGCCAGCAGCCCCGGGGGTAGCGGGGGGCTCGGTGAGCAGTACTTC
>-|TRBJ1-5|TRBV28|-
CASMGGGNQPQHF
TGTGCCAGCATGGGCGGCGGCAATCAGCCCCAGCATTTT
>TRBD1|TRBJ2-1|TRBV14|few
CASSQDHGTGANEQFF
TGTGCCAGCAGCCAAGATCACGGGACAGGGGCCAATGAGCAGTTCTTC
>TRBD2|TRBJ2-1|TRBV5-1|few
CASSSTGTSSNEQFF
TGCGCCAGCAGCTCCACCGGGACTAGCTCCAATGAGCAGTTCTTC
>-|TRBJ2-2|TRBV5-6|-
CASSLVGGMNTGELFF
TGTGCCAGCAGCTTGGTGGGCGGAATGAACACCGGGGAGCTGTTTTTT
>-|TRBJ1-6|TRBV14|few
CASSHSVGRSYNSPLHF
TGTGCCAGCAGCCACTCTGTAGGAAGGAGCTATAATTCACCCCTCCACTTT
>-|TRBJ1-5|TRBV21-1|few
CASSTTTGVGYQPQHF
TGTGCCAGCAGCACGACGACAGGGGTCGGGTATCAGCCCCAGCATTTT
>-|TRBJ1-6|TRBV6-5|-
CASSYFDSPLHF
TGTGCCAGCAGTTACTTCGATTCACCCCTCCACTTT
>TRBD1|TRBJ2-1|TRBV7-6|few
CASSSGQTYYNEQFF
TGTGCCAGCAGCTCGGGACAGACATATTACAATGAGCAGTTCTTC
>TRBD1|TRBJ1-2|TRBV7-2|few
CASSSSGQGPYGYTF
TGTGCCAGCAGCTCTTCGGGACAGGGGCCCTATGGCTACACCTTC
>-|TRBJ2-7|TRBV7-2|-
CASSLAAASSEQYF
TGTGCCAGCAGCTTAGCTGCCGCCTCCTCCGAGCAGTACTTC
>TRBD2|TRBJ2-2|TRBV5-1|-
CASSLELATAGELFF
TGCGCCAGCAGCTTGGAACTAGCGACCGCCGGGGAGCTGTTTTTT
>-|TRBJ2-1|TRBV6-4|-
CASTPKGQDTGDEQFF
TGTGCCAGCACCCCGAAGGGTCAAGACACCGGGGATGAGCAGTTCTTC
>TRBD2|TRBJ2-1|TRBV7-9|few
CATSRSGSFDEQFF
TGTGCCACCTCCAGGAGCGGGAGTTTCGATGAGCAGTTCTTC
>TRBD1|TRBJ1-1|TRBV14|few
CASSPQTGGRATEAFF
TGTGCCAGCAGCCCGCAAACAGGGGGAAGGGCCACTGAAGCTTTCTTT
>TRBD1|TRBJ1-5|TRBV2|-
CASSEGGQVNQPQHF
TGTGCCAGCAGTGAAGGGGGACAGGTCAATCAGCCCCAGCATTTT
>TRBD2|TRBJ2-1|TRBV9|few
CASSLGLAEYNEQFF
TGTGCCAGCAGCCTAGGACTAGCGGAGTACAATGAGCAGTTCTTC
>TRBD1|TRBJ1-1|TRBV2|few
CASSVFGQGAEAFF
TGTGCCAGCAGCGTATTTGGACAGGGCGCTGAAGCTTTCTTT
>TRBD1|TRBJ1-2|TRBV19|many
CARMGRGPSSYGYTF
TGTGCCAGGATGGGAAGGGGGCCCTCCTCCTATGGCTACACCTTC
>-|TRBJ2-1|TRBV5-1|few
CASKEGTVSYNEQFF
TGCGCCAGCAAGGAGGGGACTGTGAGCTACAATGAGCAGTTCTTC
>TRBD2|TRBJ2-2|TRBV10-3|few
CAISDWREFDTGELFF
TGTGCCATCTCGGATTGGCGGGAGTTCGACACCGGGGAGCTGTTTTTT